This T cell receptor (beta chain) derives from a study of T cell repertoires in cytomegalovirus infection. This clonotype was counted only a few times. The antigen is not known. Each CDR3 protein is one row after TCRdb ran MiXCR on the reads. The data show about 150,000 distinct CDR3 sequences, with around 22% seen just once and roughly 9.8% held by the top ten. Study outcomes and limitations: Based on cumulative public TCR beta family frequency, carriers of CMV plus the relevant HLA were identified.

CDR3 length: 15 amino acids. V gave up 1 base and J gave up 5 bases, with 17 bases separating them. The germline gives CDR1 DFQATT, CDR2 SNEGSKA (reference sequence). The chain joins TRBV20-1 to TRBJ2-5, with D tentatively TRBD1 or TRBD2 (6 bases each). Sequences were obtained from PBMCs. The receptor's source is a human donor in good health (CMV status not recorded). Some clones in this sample may be carry-over from other donors' samples. The CDR3 region has the DNA TGCAGTGCTAGAGTGGAGGGGGAGACGGGTGAGACCCAGTACTTC. Amino acid sequence: CSARVEGETGETQYF.